This is a list of T cell receptor beta chains from one sample in a study of shared clonotypes between healthy human individuals. Generated by immunoSEQ multiplex PCR, the TCRdb table keeps only in-frame clones and is missing some. The sample yields over 850,000 clones, about four fifths seen once. The sequenced material came from memory CD4+ T cells from PBMCs. Receptors were obtained from a man aged 18 to 29 in good health. Some clones in this sample may be carry-over from other donors' samples. Each CDR3 is given with its conserved first and last residue. Each record gives: D gene, V gene, J gene, clone size, CDR3 DNA, CDR3 protein. The D gene is left open where the match is weak. Size is omitted from some rows. Given values are once, few, many or a class for expanded clones.

.	TRBV2	TRBJ2-2	.	TGTGCCAGCAGTGGAGACACCGGGGAGCTGTTTTTT	CASSGDTGELFF
TRBD1	TRBV7-8	TRBJ1-5	.	TGTGCCAGCAGCAAACAGGGGCCTACCGTCAATCAGCCCCAGCATTTT	CASSKQGPTVNQPQHF
.	TRBV19	TRBJ1-4	.	TGTGCCAGTAGTATAGATTCGCGACATTCGAATGCTAATGAAAAACTGTTTTTT	CASSIDSRHSNANEKLFF
TRBD1	TRBV19	TRBJ1-2	.	TGTGCCAGTAGTATAGCCCCGACAGGGGGCTATGGCTACACCTTC	CASSIAPTGGYGYTF
.	TRBV19	TRBJ2-1	few	TGTGCCAGTACCTTAATGGGTACGAATGAGCAGTTCTTC	CASTLMGTNEQFF
TRBD2	TRBV7-6	TRBJ2-1	.	TGTGCCAGCAGCTCGCGACTAGCGGGAGGGCCGGGCAATGAGCAGTTCTTC	CASSSRLAGGPGNEQFF
.	TRBV7-2	TRBJ2-1	once	TGTGCCAGCAGCCTACTCAATGAGCAGTTCTTC	CASSLLNEQFF
.	TRBV9	TRBJ2-7	once	TGTGCCAGCAGCCCAGGGAGGGGGGGAAAGCATACTCGGGACGAGCAGTACTTC	CASSPGRGGKHTRDEQYF
.	TRBV18	TRBJ2-5	.	TGTGCCAGCTCACCACCGGGGGGGCTGGAGACCCAGTACTTC	CASSPPGGLETQYF
TRBD2	TRBV7-6	TRBJ2-5	few	TGTGCCAGCAGCTACCGGACTAGCGGCCAAGAGACCCAGTACTTC	CASSYRTSGQETQYF
.	TRBV5-1	TRBJ2-1	.	TGCGCCACCGCCGGTCCTTCCTACAATGAGCAGTTCTTC	CATAGPSYNEQFF
.	TRBV11-2	TRBJ2-1	.	TGTGCCAGCAGGGCCGTTAGAGCCAATGAGCAGTTCTTC	CASRAVRANEQFF
.	TRBV7-3	TRBJ2-6	once	TGTGCCAGCAGCTTTTCCGGGGCCAACGTCCTGACTTTC	CASSFSGANVLTF
.	TRBV4-1	TRBJ2-3	.	TGCGCCAGCAGCCAAGGTGCTTTGGAGACAGATACGCAGTATTTT	CASSQGALETDTQYF
.	TRBV7-8	TRBJ2-1	.	TGTGCCAGCAGTCGAAAGGCGGGAGCCAGGGGGGAGCAGTTCTTC	CASSRKAGARGEQFF
.	TRBV18	TRBJ2-7	few	TGTGCCAGCTCACCACCGAGGGCGTCTCGCTCCTACGAGCAGTACTTC	CASSPPRASRSYEQYF
.	TRBV4-3	TRBJ2-3	.	TGCGCCAGCAGCCAAGATATAAAGACAGATACGCAGTATTTT	CASSQDIKTDTQYF
TRBD1	TRBV13	TRBJ2-7	.	TGTGCCAGCAGCTGGACAGGGGGCTACCACGAGCAGTACTTC	CASSWTGGYHEQYF
TRBD2	TRBV6-1	TRBJ2-7	.	TGTGCCAGCAGTGCCCTAATTAGCGGGTTCCTGGGGCGGTACTTC	CASSALISGFLGRYF
TRBD2	TRBV9	TRBJ2-1	.	TGTGCCAGCAGCCTAGCGGGAGGCGATGAGCAGTTCTTC	CASSLAGGDEQFF
.	TRBV10-3	TRBJ2-5	once	TGTGCCATCAGTGAGGATGGGGGCGAGGAGGAGACCCAGTACTTC	CAISEDGGEEETQYF
.	TRBV7-7	TRBJ2-7	.	TGTGCCAGCAGCCGGGTGACTGGGGGCCACGAGCAGTACTTC	CASSRVTGGHEQYF
TRBD2	TRBV7-3	TRBJ2-1	few	TGTGCCAGCAGCCCACAAACCAGGACACTAGCGGGGCTAAATTACAATGAGCAGTTCTTC	CASSPQTRTLAGLNYNEQFF
TRBD2	TRBV7-2	TRBJ2-7	few	TGTGCCAGCAGCCCCCCTTCTCTACTAGCGCACGCCGGAGAGCAGTACTTC	CASSPPSLLAHAGEQYF
TRBD2	TRBV4-3	TRBJ2-2	.	TGCGCCAGCAGCCAAGATTCTCGACTAGCGGGAGTAGGAGACGGGGAGCTGTTTTTT	CASSQDSRLAGVGDGELFF
.	TRBV30	TRBJ1-5	.	TGTGCCTGGAGTGTGAGCGGCAATCAGCCCCAGCATTTT	CAWSVSGNQPQHF
TRBD1	TRBV28	TRBJ2-4	.	TGTGCCAGCAGTTCCTATTCGACAGGGGGCAAAAACATTCAGTACTTC	CASSSYSTGGKNIQYF
.	TRBV18	TRBJ1-2	few	TGTGCCAGCTCACTCTTGGGGGGCTACACCTTC	CASSLLGGYTF
.	TRBV6-1	TRBJ1-5	.	TGTGCCAGCAGTGAACAACGAGGGCCCCAGCCCCAGCATTTT	CASSEQRGPQPQHF
TRBD2	TRBV7-2	TRBJ2-7	.	TGTGCCAGCAGCTTAGGACTAGCGGACTACGAGCAGTACTTC	CASSLGLADYEQYF
.	TRBV2	TRBJ2-3	.	TGTGCCAGCAGTGAAGCCTTCGGAAGCACAGATACGCAGTATTTT	CASSEAFGSTDTQYF
.	TRBV5-1	TRBJ1-2	.	TGCGCCAGCAGCTGGGGGGGTTTGGTCAGCTATGGCTACACCTTC	CASSWGGLVSYGYTF
TRBD1	TRBV5-1	TRBJ2-1	.	TGCGCCAGCAGCCCCCAAACGACAGGGGCCTACAATGAGCAGTTCTTC	CASSPQTTGAYNEQFF
.	TRBV27	TRBJ2-7	few	TGTGCCAGCAGTTTAAAAGGGAGGGGGTCCTACGAGCAGTACTTC	CASSLKGRGSYEQYF
.	TRBV30	TRBJ1-1	.	TGTGCCTGGAGTCACGACAGACCTGAAGCTTTCTTT	CAWSHDRPEAFF
.	TRBV5-4	TRBJ2-7	.	TGTGCCAGCAGCGAAGGCAGGGAACCCTACGAGCAGTACTTC	CASSEGREPYEQYF
.	TRBV5-1	TRBJ1-2	.	TGCGCCAGCAGCTTGGTGGTGGGGGTTGCAAACTATGGCTACACCTTC	CASSLVVGVANYGYTF
.	TRBV29-1	TRBJ1-3	many	TGCAGCGGTGGTAGGGCAGACGGAAACACCATATATTTT	CSGGRADGNTIYF
.	TRBV15	TRBJ1-1	.	TGTGCCACCAGCAGAGAAGTTAACACTGAAGCTTTCTTT	CATSREVNTEAFF
TRBD1	TRBV6-1	TRBJ1-2	.	TGTGCCAGCAGTGACGCCTCCGGGACAGCCTATGGCTACACCTTC	CASSDASGTAYGYTF
.	TRBV19	TRBJ1-5	.	TGTGCCAGTAGTATATCTTCGATTCGAGCGGACGGCAATCAGCCCCAGCATTTT	CASSISSIRADGNQPQHF
TRBD2	TRBV10-3	TRBJ2-3	once	TGTGCCATCAACACGGGACTAGCGGGAGGGGATACGCAGTATTTT	CAINTGLAGGDTQYF
.	TRBV28	TRBJ1-1	.	TGTGCCAGCAGTTTATGGAGGGCGGAAAAGACTGAAGCTTTCTTT	CASSLWRAEKTEAFF
TRBD1	TRBV7-2	TRBJ1-1	few	TGTGCCAGCAGGCATCGAACAGGGGGCGCAAATGAAGCTTTCTTT	CASRHRTGGANEAFF
TRBD1	TRBV5-1	TRBJ1-4	.	TGCGCCAGCAGCGTGACAGGGGGTAATGAAAAACTGTTTTTT	CASSVTGGNEKLFF
.	TRBV5-1	TRBJ2-5	.	TGCGCCAGCAGCTTGCCGCAAGAGACCCAGTACTTC	CASSLPQETQYF
.	TRBV5-6	TRBJ2-7	.	TGTGCCAGCAGCTTGGGGCCGTTCTACGAGCAGTACTTC	CASSLGPFYEQYF
TRBD1	TRBV10-3	TRBJ2-7	.	TGTGCCATCGGAACAGGGGCATCGGGGTCCTACGAGCAGTACTTC	CAIGTGASGSYEQYF
.	TRBV4-3	TRBJ2-7	few	TGCGCCAGCAGCCTGACTAGGAGCTACGAGCAGTACTTC	CASSLTRSYEQYF
.	TRBV2	TRBJ2-6	once	TGTGCCAGCAGTCTAGGGGCCAACGTCCTGACTTTC	CASSLGANVLTF